Listed below are T cell receptor beta chains from one sample, sequenced in a study of cytomegalovirus exposure and HLA in healthy donors. The assay was immunoSEQ multiplex PCR, and TCRdb's table has in-frame clones only and misses some. The sample includes some 150,000 clones, around four fifths of them seen just once. Sequencing input: PBMCs. The source is a woman in her late teens or twenties in good health and CMV-seronegative. CDR3s include the opening cysteine and the closing phenylalanine or tryptophan. D genes are given only for firm matches. Clone size, where shown, is once, few, many, or a class for clones that have expanded.

D	size	V	J	DNA	CDR3
.	.	TRBV6-1	TRBJ1-2	TGTGCCACCCAATTACAGGTGAACTATGGCTACACCTTC	CATQLQVNYGYTF
.	few	TRBV5-1	TRBJ1-1	TGCGCCAGCAGCCCGAGTGGACAGCCGAACACTGAAGCTTTCTTT	CASSPSGQPNTEAFF
TRBD1	few	TRBV10-3	TRBJ1-2	TGTGCCATCGGGGGCAGGACAGGGGTTGGTGGCTACACCTTC	CAIGGRTGVGGYTF
.	.	TRBV5-5	TRBJ1-3	TGTGCCAGCAGCTTAGCGTCGTTCTCTGGAAACACCATATATTTT	CASSLASFSGNTIYF
.	.	TRBV29-1	TRBJ1-1	TGCAGCGTATTTGGGCGGGCCCAAGAAGCTTTCTTT	CSVFGRAQEAFF
.	.	TRBV2	TRBJ1-1	TGTGCCAGCAGCCTGGGGGGGGCGAACACTGAAGCTTTCTTT	CASSLGGANTEAFF
TRBD1	.	TRBV29-1	TRBJ1-2	TGCAGCGTTCACTATGAGGGGGCGGGGGGCTACACCTTC	CSVHYEGAGGYTF
TRBD1	.	TRBV5-1	TRBJ2-5	TGCGCCAGTGCAGGGGGCGCCCAGGAGACCCAGTACTTC	CASAGGAQETQYF
.	.	TRBV27	TRBJ1-2	TGTGCCAGCGGCGGGTCGTTTAACTATGGCTACACCTTC	CASGGSFNYGYTF
TRBD1	.	TRBV6-1	TRBJ2-7	TGTGCCAGCAGTGCCGGGGAGGGGAAACAGGGGGCTTACGAGCAGTACTTC	CASSAGEGKQGAYEQYF
TRBD2	.	TRBV2	TRBJ2-7	TGTGCCAGCAGTGGGGCTAGCGGGGGCTCCTACGAGCAGTACTTC	CASSGASGGSYEQYF
.	.	TRBV10-3	TRBJ2-3	TGTGCCATCAGTGAGACTCCCACAGATACGCAGTATTTT	CAISETPTDTQYF
.	.	TRBV27	TRBJ1-1	TGTGCCAGCAAGATCGCGGCTATGAACACTGAAGCTTTCTTT	CASKIAAMNTEAFF
.	.	TRBV5-1	TRBJ1-2	TGCGCCAGCAGTATTGGCCTTTACGTGGAGGGTCCCTTCTATGGCTACACCTTC	CASSIGLYVEGPFYGYTF
.	.	TRBV5-1	TRBJ2-6	TGCGCCAGCAGCTTGCTCATCCCAGGTTTCTCTGGGGCCAACGTCCTGACTTTC	CASSLLIPGFSGANVLTF
.	.	TRBV6-4	TRBJ2-5	TGTGCCAGCAGCCCCGGTCCTCAAGAGACCCAGTACTTC	CASSPGPQETQYF
.	.	TRBV19	TRBJ2-7	TGTGCCAGTAGTAAGGGAATAGACTACGAGCAGTACTTC	CASSKGIDYEQYF
.	once	TRBV6-1	TRBJ1-2	TGTGCCAGCAGTGAATGGCAGGTGGACTACACCTTC	CASSEWQVDYTF
TRBD1	.	TRBV6-6	TRBJ1-5	TGTGCCAGCAGTGCCCAGACAGGGACTCAGCCCCAGCATTTT	CASSAQTGTQPQHF
TRBD1	.	TRBV6-4	TRBJ1-6	TGTGCCAGCAGTGACTCGACAGGGGGGAATTCACCCCTCCACTTT	CASSDSTGGNSPLHF
.	.	TRBV5-1	TRBJ1-1	TGCGCCAGCAGCACCTCATTCGGGACACCGAACACTGAAGCTTTCTTT	CASSTSFGTPNTEAFF
.	.	TRBV5-4	TRBJ1-2	TGTGCCAGCACCTGGAGTGGACCAGGAGGCGATGGCTACACCTTC	CASTWSGPGGDGYTF
TRBD1	few	TRBV6-5	TRBJ2-6	TGTGCCAGCAGTTACTCGACAGGGACTGGGGCCAACGTCCTGACTTTC	CASSYSTGTGANVLTF
.	.	TRBV10-2	TRBJ2-2	TGCGCCAGCAGCCCAATGGGACAAATAAACACCGGGGAGCTGTTTTTT	CASSPMGQINTGELFF
TRBD2	.	TRBV7-9	TRBJ2-5	TGTGCCAGCAGCCGAACGGTACTAGCGGGGGGTATGGGGGAGACCCAGTACTTC	CASSRTVLAGGMGETQYF
TRBD1	.	TRBV5-8	TRBJ1-4	TGTGCCAGCAGCTCGGGCCACTTGCAGGGGGCTCGGGAAAAACTGTTTTTT	CASSSGHLQGAREKLFF
.	few	TRBV5-1	TRBJ2-2	TGCGCCAGCAGCTTGGCCCTTGTGGCAGGTCGATTCCCCGTCGCCGGGGAGCTGTTTTTT	CASSLALVAGRFPVAGELFF
.	.	TRBV15	TRBJ2-3	TGTGCCACCAGCGGCAAAACCGGACTTTCGGGCCGGTATTTT	CATSGKTGLSGRYF
.	.	TRBV7-6	TRBJ2-1	TGTGCCAGCAGCTTAGACAGGCCCTCCTACAATGAGCAGTTCTTC	CASSLDRPSYNEQFF
.	once	TRBV9	TRBJ1-6	TGTGCCAGCAGCGTAGAGGACGGCGGGAATTCACCCCTCCACTTT	CASSVEDGGNSPLHF
TRBD2	.	TRBV19	TRBJ2-1	TGTGCCAGTAGTATAGCTGGACTTGTTGCGGGGGGAGGTGAGCAGTTCTTC	CASSIAGLVAGGGEQFF
.	.	TRBV7-9	TRBJ1-4	TGTGCCAGCAGCTTAGGAGGAGGTGTAACTAATGAAAACCTGTTTTTT	CASSLGGGVTNENLFF
TRBD2	.	TRBV23-1	TRBJ2-1	TGCGCCAGCAGTCAAGAAAGTCTAGCGGGGGGCATCCATGAGCAGTTCTTC	CASSQESLAGGIHEQFF
TRBD2	.	TRBV7-6	TRBJ2-5	TGTGCCAGCAGCTTCTCGAGCGGGGGGGTGCGAGAGACCCAGTACTTC	CASSFSSGGVRETQYF
TRBD1	.	TRBV6-6	TRBJ1-2	TGTGCCAGCGCACGGGACAGGGCCCGGAATGGCTACACCTTC	CASARDRARNGYTF
.	.	TRBV6-5	TRBJ1-5	TGTGCCAGCAGCTTAACAGGAGGCAATCAGCCCCAGCATTTT	CASSLTGGNQPQHF
.	.	TRBV5-4	TRBJ1-1	TGTGCCAGCAGCTTGGACAGGGCCATGAACACTGAAGCTTTCTTT	CASSLDRAMNTEAFF
.	.	TRBV9	TRBJ2-1	TGTGCCAGCAGCGGGAGGGCCCAGACCAGAAGGTTCGACAGCAATGAGCAGTTCTTC	CASSGRAQTRRFDSNEQFF
.	.	TRBV18	TRBJ1-1	TGTGCCAGCTCACCACCCACAGGGCAAGGGACTGAAGCTTTCTTT	CASSPPTGQGTEAFF
TRBD1	.	TRBV19	TRBJ2-1	TGTGCCAGTAGCGGACAGGGGGCTAGCGATGAGCAGTTCTTC	CASSGQGASDEQFF
TRBD1	once	TRBV5-6	TRBJ1-5	TGTGCCAGCAGCTTGGGGGACAGGGAATGGAATCAGCCCCAGCATTTT	CASSLGDREWNQPQHF
.	few	TRBV6-4	TRBJ2-3	TGTGCCAGCAGTGACTCACCGGACAGTAGCACAGATACGCAGTATTTT	CASSDSPDSSTDTQYF
.	.	TRBV27	TRBJ2-7	TGTGCCAGCAGCCCCTCAGGCTACGAGCAGTACTTC	CASSPSGYEQYF
TRBD1	.	TRBV2	TRBJ1-2	TGTGCCAGCAGTGATCAGGGGGGCTATGGCTACACCTTC	CASSDQGGYGYTF
.	.	TRBV11-2	TRBJ2-6	TGTGCCAGCACCCCTGGAGGCTCTGGGGCCAACGTCCTGACTTTC	CASTPGGSGANVLTF
TRBD1	once	TRBV6-1	TRBJ1-1	TGTGCCAGCAGCTTAGGACAGGGGGAAGCTTTCTTT	CASSLGQGEAFF
TRBD1	once	TRBV9	TRBJ2-7	TGTGCCAGCAGCACAGCGGGACAGGGGAACTACGAGCAGTACTTC	CASSTAGQGNYEQYF
.	.	TRBV19	TRBJ1-5	TGTGCCAGTAGTATAGCCCTAAATCAGCCCCAGCATTTT	CASSIALNQPQHF
TRBD1	few	TRBV15	TRBJ2-1	TGTGCCACCAGCGAGACGGGCCCGGGACAGGGGATCAATGAGCAGTTCTTC	CATSETGPGQGINEQFF
.	once	TRBV6-4	TRBJ1-2	TGTGCCAGCAGGAGTACAGCCGGCTACACCTTC	CASRSTAGYTF
.	.	TRBV2	TRBJ1-2	TGTGCCAGCACGATCACCCGAGGATATGGCTACACCTTC	CASTITRGYGYTF
TRBD2	.	TRBV7-9	TRBJ2-1	TGTGCCAGCAGCCTCCCTGGGGTAGCGGGGGGACGATCCTACAATGAGCAGTTCTTC	CASSLPGVAGGRSYNEQFF
TRBD1	.	TRBV28	TRBJ1-2	TGTGCCAGCCTGAACAGGGGGTATTATGGCTACACCTTC	CASLNRGYYGYTF
.	.	TRBV5-1	TRBJ2-1	TGCGCCAGCAGAATTGACAGAAACAATGAGCAGTTCTTC	CASRIDRNNEQFF
.	.	TRBV30	TRBJ2-7	TGTGCCTGGAGTGTAAGAGGGTACGAGCAGTACTTC	CAWSVRGYEQYF
.	.	TRBV6-1	TRBJ2-1	TGTGCCAGCCAACCCCACCTCGGGATTGGCAATGAGCAGTTCTTC	CASQPHLGIGNEQFF
TRBD1	few	TRBV4-1	TRBJ1-1	TGCGCCAGCAGCAAGTGGAGCCGGGACAGGGGAGGGGGTGAAGCTTTCTTT	CASSKWSRDRGGGEAFF
TRBD1	.	TRBV27	TRBJ1-6	TGTGCCAGCAGTCTTCAACAGGGGACCTATAATTCACCCCTCCACTTT	CASSLQQGTYNSPLHF
.	.	TRBV7-2	TRBJ1-3	TGTGCCAGCAGCTGGAAACAGGTTATCTCTGGAAACACCATATATTTT	CASSWKQVISGNTIYF